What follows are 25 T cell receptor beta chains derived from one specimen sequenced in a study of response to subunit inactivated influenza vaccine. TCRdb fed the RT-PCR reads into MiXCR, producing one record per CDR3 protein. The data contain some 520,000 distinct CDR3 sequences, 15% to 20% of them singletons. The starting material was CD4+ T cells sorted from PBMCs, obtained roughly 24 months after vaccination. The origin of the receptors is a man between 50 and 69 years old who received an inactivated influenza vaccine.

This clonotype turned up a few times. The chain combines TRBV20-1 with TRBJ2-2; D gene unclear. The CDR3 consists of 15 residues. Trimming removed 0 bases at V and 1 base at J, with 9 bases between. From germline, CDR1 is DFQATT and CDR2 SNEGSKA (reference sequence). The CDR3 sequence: CSARDSLQNTGELFF. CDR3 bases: TGCAGTGCTAGAGACTCCCTACAGAACACCGGGGAGCTGTTTTTT.

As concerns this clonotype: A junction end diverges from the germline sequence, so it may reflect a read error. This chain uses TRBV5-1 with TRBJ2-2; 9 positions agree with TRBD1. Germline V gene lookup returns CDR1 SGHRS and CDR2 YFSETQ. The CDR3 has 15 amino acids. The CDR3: CASRPTGGNIGELFF. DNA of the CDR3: TGCGCCAGCAGACCTACAGGGGGCAACATCGGGGAGCTGTTTTTT. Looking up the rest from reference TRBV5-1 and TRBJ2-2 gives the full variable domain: KAGVTQTPRYLIKTRGQQVTLSCSPISGHRSVSWYQQTPGQGLQFLFEYFSETQRNKGNFPGRFSGRQFSNSRSEMNVSTLELGDSALYLCASRPTGGNIGELFFGEGSRLTVL.

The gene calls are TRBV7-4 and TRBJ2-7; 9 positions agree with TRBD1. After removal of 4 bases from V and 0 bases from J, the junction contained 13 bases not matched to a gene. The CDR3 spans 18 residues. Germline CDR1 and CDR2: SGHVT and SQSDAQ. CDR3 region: CASSYLLKGQGHSYEQYF. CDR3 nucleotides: TGTGCCAGCAGCTACCTACTAAAGGGACAGGGCCACTCCTACGAGCAGTACTTC.

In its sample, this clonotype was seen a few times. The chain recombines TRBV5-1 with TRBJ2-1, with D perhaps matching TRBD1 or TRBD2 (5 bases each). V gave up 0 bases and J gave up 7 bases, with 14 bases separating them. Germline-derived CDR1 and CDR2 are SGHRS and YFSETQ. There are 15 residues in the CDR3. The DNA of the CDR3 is TGCGCCAGCAGCTTGGGTGGGTCCTGGGGGAATGAGCAGTTCTTC. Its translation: CASSLGGSWGNEQFF.

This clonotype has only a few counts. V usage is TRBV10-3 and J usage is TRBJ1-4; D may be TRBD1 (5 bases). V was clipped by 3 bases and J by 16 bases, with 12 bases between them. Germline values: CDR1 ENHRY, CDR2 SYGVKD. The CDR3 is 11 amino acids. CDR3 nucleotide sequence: TGTGCCATCAGTGATGGGGGTAATCGGTTTTTT. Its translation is CAISDGGNRFF.

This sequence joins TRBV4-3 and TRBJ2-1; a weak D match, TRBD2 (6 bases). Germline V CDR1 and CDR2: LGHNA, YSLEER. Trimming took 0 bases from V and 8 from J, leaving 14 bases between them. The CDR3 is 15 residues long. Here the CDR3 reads CASSQEGGGVDEQFF. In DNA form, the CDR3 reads TGCGCCAGCAGCCAAGAGGGAGGCGGGGTCGATGAGCAGTTCTTC.

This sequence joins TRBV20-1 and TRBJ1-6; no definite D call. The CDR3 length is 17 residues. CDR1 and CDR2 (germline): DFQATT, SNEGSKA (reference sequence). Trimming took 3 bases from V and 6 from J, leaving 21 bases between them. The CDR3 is CSASTTLLAGPNSPLHF. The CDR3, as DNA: TGCAGTGCTAGTACGACATTACTTGCTGGGCCTAATTCACCCCTCCACTTT.

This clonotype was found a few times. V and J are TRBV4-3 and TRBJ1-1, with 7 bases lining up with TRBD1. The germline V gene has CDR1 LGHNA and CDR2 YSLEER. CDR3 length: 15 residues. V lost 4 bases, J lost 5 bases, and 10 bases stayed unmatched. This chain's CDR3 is CASSPRAGGETEAFF. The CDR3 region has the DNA TGCGCCAGCAGCCCTCGGGCAGGGGGTGAGACTGAAGCTTTCTTT.

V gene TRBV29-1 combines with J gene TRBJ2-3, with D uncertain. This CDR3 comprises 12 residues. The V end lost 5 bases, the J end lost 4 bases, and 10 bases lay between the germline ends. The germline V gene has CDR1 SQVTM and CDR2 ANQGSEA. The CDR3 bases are TGCAGCGTTCTTCCAGCCTCAGATACGCAGTATTTT. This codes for CSVLPASDTQYF.

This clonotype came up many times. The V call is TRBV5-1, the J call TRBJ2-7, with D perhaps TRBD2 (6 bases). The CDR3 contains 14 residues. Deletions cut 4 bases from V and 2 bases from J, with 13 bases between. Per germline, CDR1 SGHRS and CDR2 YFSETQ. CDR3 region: CASSVTSTTYEQYF. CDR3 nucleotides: TGCGCCAGCAGCGTCACTAGCACCACCTACGAGCAGTACTTC.

The CDR3 DNA reads TGTGCCAGCAGCTTGGCGCCCGGTATTCCGCCCCAGCATTTT. This gives the protein CASSLAPGIPPQHF. V gene TRBV5-8 combines with J gene TRBJ1-5; D gene unclear. Germline V CDR1 and CDR2: SGHTS, YDEGEE. There are 14 residues in the CDR3. The germline V and J ends were trimmed by 0 bases and 9 bases, with 13 bases remaining between them. The full variable domain, its missing parts supplied by reference TRBV5-8 and TRBJ1-5, is EAGVTQSPTHLIKTRGQQATLRCSPISGHTSVYWYQQALGLGLQFLLWYDEGEERNRGNFPPRFSGRQFPNYSSELNVNALELEDSALYLCASSLAPGIPPQHFGDGTRLSIL.

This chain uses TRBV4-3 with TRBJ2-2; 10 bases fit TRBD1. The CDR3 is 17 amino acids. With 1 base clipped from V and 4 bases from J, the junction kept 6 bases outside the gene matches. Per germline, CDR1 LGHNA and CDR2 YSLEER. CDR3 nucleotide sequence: TGCGCCAGCAGCCAAGCCGGGACAGGGGTTTTCACCGGGGAGCTGTTTTTT. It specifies CASSQAGTGVFTGELFF.

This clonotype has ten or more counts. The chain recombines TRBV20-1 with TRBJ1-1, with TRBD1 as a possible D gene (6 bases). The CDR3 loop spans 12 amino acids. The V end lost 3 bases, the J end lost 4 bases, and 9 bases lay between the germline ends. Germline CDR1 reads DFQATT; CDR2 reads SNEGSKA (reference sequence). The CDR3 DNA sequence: TGCAGTGCTAGGGACAGACCCACTGAAGCTTTCTTT. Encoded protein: CSARDRPTEAFF.

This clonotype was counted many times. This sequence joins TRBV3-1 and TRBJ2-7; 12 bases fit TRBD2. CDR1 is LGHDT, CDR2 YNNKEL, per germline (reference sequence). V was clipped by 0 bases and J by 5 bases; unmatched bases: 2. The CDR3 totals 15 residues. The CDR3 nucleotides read TGTGCCAGCAGCCAAGAGCGACTAGCGGGAGACGAGCAGTACTTC. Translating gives CASSQERLAGDEQYF.

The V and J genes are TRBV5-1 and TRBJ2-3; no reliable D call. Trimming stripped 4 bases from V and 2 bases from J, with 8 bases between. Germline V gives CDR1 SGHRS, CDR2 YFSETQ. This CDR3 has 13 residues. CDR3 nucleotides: TGCGCCAGCAGCACCAGGTTCACAGATACGCAGTATTTT. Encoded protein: CASSTRFTDTQYF.

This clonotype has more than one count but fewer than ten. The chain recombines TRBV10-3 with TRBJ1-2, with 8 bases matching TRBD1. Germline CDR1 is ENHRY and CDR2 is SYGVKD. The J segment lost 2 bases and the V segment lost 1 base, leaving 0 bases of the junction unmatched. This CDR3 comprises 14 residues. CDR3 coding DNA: TGTGCCATCAGTGAGTGGACAGGGAACTATGGCTACACCTTC. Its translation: CAISEWTGNYGYTF.

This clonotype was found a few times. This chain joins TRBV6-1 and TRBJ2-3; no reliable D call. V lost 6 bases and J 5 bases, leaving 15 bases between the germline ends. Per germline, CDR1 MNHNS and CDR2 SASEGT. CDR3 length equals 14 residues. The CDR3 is CASRTHPNGDTQYF. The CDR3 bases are TGTGCCAGCAGAACCCACCCCAACGGAGATACGCAGTATTTT.

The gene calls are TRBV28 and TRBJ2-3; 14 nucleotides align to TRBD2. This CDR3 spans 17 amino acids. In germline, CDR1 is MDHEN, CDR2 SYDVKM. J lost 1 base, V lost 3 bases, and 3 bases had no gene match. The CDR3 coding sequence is TGTGCCAGCAGTTTCGCGGGACTAGCGGGGGGCACAGATACGCAGTATTTT. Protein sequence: CASSFAGLAGGTDTQYF.

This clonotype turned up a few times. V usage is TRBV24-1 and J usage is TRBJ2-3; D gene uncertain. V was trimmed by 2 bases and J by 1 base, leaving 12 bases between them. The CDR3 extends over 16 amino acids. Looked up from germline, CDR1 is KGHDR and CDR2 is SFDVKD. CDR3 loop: CATSDYSREGTDTQYF. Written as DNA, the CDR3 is TGTGCCACCAGTGATTATAGCAGAGAAGGCACAGATACGCAGTATTTT.

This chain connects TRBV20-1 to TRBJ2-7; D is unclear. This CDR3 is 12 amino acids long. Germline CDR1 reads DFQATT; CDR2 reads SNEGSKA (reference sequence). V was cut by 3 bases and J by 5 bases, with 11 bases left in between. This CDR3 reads CSASPHRDEQYF. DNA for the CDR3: TGCAGTGCTAGCCCCCATAGGGACGAGCAGTACTTC.

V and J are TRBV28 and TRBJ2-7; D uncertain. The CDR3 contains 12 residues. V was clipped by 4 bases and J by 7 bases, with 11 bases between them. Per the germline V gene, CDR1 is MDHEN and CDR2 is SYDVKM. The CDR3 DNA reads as TGTGCCAGCAGTTCCCAGGTCTGGGAGCAGTACTTC. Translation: CASSSQVWEQYF.

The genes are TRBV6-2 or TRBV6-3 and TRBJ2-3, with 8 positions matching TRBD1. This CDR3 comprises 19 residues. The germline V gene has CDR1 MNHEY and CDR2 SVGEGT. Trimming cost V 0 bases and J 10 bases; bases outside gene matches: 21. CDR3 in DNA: TGTGCCAGCAGTTACTCACCCACGACGGCGTTGAGGCAGGGGGCTGCGCAGTATTTT. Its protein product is CASSYSPTTALRQGAAQYF.

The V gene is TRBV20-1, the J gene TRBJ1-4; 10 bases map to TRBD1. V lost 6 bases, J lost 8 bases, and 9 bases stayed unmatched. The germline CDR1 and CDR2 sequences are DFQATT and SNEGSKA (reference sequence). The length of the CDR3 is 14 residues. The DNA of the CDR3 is TGCAGTGCCTTGGCCGGGACAGGGGACGAAAAACTGTTTTTT. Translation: CSALAGTGDEKLFF.

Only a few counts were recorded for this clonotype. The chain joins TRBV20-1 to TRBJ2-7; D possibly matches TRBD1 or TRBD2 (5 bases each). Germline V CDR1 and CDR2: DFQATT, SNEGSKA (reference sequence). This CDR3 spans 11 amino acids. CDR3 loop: CGAKSGYEQYF. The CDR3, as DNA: TGCGGGGCGAAATCGGGGTACGAGCAGTACTTC.

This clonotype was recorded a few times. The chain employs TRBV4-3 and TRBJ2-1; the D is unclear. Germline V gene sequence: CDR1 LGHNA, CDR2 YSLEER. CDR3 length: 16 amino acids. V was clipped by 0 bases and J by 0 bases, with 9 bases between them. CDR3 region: CASSQEGRSSYNEQFF. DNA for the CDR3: TGCGCCAGCAGCCAAGAAGGGCGGAGCTCCTACAATGAGCAGTTCTTC.